Below, 32 T cell receptor beta chains from the same sample are listed, as sequenced in a study of T cell repertoires in cytomegalovirus infection (dated by TCRdb to the late 2010s). The treatment or condition label here, explained by the study, means: in vitro stimulation with specific CMV peptide epitopes to enrich CMV-specific T cells. TCRdb names Illumina HiSeq 1500 as the instrument used. TCRdb reworked the public reads: Q25 trimming with fastp, MiXCR clone assembly, productive beta chains retained. Each record represents a unique CDR3 protein, reported with the most common genes and DNA among its rows. The sample has more than 95,000 distinct CDR3 sequences on record, 32% of them singletons. The biggest ten clones account for 58% of the sample. Which antigens these TCRs recognize remains unknown. This material consisted of CD8+ T cells from cultured PBMCs, taken from culture after CMV antigen stimulation. All receptors derive from a human donor in good health (CMV status not recorded). Some clones in this sample may be carry-over from other donors' samples.

This clonotype was picked up many times. This chain links TRBV7-8 with TRBJ1-4, with no clear D. Trimming pared 1 base from V and 2 bases from J, leaving 8 bases between. CDR3 size: 15 residues. Germline V gene data show CDR1 as SGHVS and CDR2 as FQNEAQ. This chain's CDR3 is CASSLESMTNEKLFF. CDR3 nucleotides: TGTGCCAGCAGCTTAGAAAGCATGACTAATGAAAAACTGTTTTTT.

The rearrangement joins TRBV6-2 or TRBV6-3 to TRBJ1-1; D gene uncertain. The V gene's germline CDR1 is MNHEY and CDR2 SVGEGT. The CDR3 has 20 residues. V gave up 0 bases and J gave up 1 base, with 24 bases separating them. For the CDR3, the DNA is TGTGCCAGCAGTTACTCGATTAATCGGTTCAGCGCGGGGTGGAACACTGAAGCTTTCTTT. It is translated as CASSYSINRFSAGWNTEAFF.

The chain recombines TRBV6-8 with TRBJ2-1; 11 bases match TRBD2. After removal of 2 bases from V and 2 bases from J, the junction contained 8 bases not matched to a gene. The CDR3 extends over 18 amino acids. Per germline, CDR1 MNHGY and CDR2 SAAAGT. In DNA form, the CDR3 reads TGTGCCAGCAGTTACCTCCCTAGCGGGGGGATCCCCTACAATGAGCAGTTCTTC. This translates into CASSYLPSGGIPYNEQFF.

This sequence joins TRBV6-5 and TRBJ2-1; 7 bases map to TRBD1. Trimming cost V 5 bases and J 4 bases; bases outside gene matches: 11. This CDR3 region has 16 residues. Germline loops: CDR1 MNHEY, CDR2 SVGAGI. CDR3 in amino acids: CASSPSWTGQYNEQFF. The CDR3 DNA follows: TGTGCCAGCAGTCCTAGCTGGACAGGACAGTACAATGAGCAGTTCTTC.

This clonotype was seen more than once but under ten times. V and J are TRBV20-1 and TRBJ2-5; TRBD2 is a possible D gene (5 bases). Looked up from germline, CDR1 is DFQATT and CDR2 is SNEGSKA (reference sequence). This CDR3 has 13 residues. V was cut by 6 bases and J by 5 bases, with 16 bases left in between. CDR3 loop: CSAPLVPGETQYF. CDR3 nucleotide sequence: TGCAGTGCCCCACTAGTGCCGGGGGAGACCCAGTACTTC.

This chain joins TRBV7-2 and TRBJ2-3; 9 bases line up with TRBD2. The germline V gene has CDR1 SGHTA and CDR2 FQGNSA. Germline trimming cut 2 bases from V and 5 bases from J; bases unmatched to any gene: 5. The CDR3 contains 15 residues. CDR3 loop: CASSLTATSGDTQYF. The CDR3 DNA reads as TGTGCCAGCAGCTTAACCGCGACTAGCGGAGATACGCAGTATTTT. Looking up the rest from reference TRBV7-2 and TRBJ2-3 gives the full variable domain: GAGVSQSPSNKVTEKGKDVELRCDPISGHTALYWYRQSLGQGLEFLIYFQGNSAPDKSGLPSDRFSAERTGGSVSTLTIQRTQQEDSAVYLCASSLTATSGDTQYFGPGTRLTVL.

The genes are TRBV11-1 and TRBJ1-4, with 7 positions matching TRBD1. This CDR3 is 15 amino acids long. The V segment lost 3 bases and the J segment 8 bases; nucleotides outside the gene matches: 9. Germline CDR1 SGHAT, CDR2 FQDESV (reference sequence). CDR3 in amino acids: CASSFSRGLREKLFF. The CDR3, as DNA: TGTGCCAGCAGCTTTTCAAGGGGGCTTCGGGAAAAACTGTTTTTT.

V and J are TRBV7-2 and TRBJ2-3; 15 bases fit TRBD2. J lost 3 bases, V lost 0 bases, and 7 bases had no gene match. The CDR3 spans 19 residues. Germline CDR1 is SGHTA and CDR2 is FQGNSA. CDR3 protein: CASSLATGTSGGPTDTQYF. For the CDR3, the DNA is TGTGCCAGCAGCTTAGCGACCGGGACTAGCGGGGGGCCAACAGATACGCAGTATTTT.

In this sample, this clonotype turned up a few times. One junction end disagrees with the germline gene, perhaps due to a read error. The chain combines TRBV6-6 with TRBJ2-3; a possible D gene is TRBD2 (6 bases). The CDR3 has 17 residues. Germline CDR1 is MNHNY and CDR2 is SVGAGI (reference sequence). The CDR3 nucleotides are TGTGCCAGCAGTTCCGGCCGGGACTTCATCAGCAGAGATACGCAGTATTTT. This sequence encodes CASSSGRDFISRDTQYF.

The V call is TRBV30, the J call TRBJ1-5; 7 bases are a match to TRBD1. The germline gives CDR1 GTSNPN, CDR2 SVGIG (reference sequence). The CDR3 length is 17 residues. V dropped 0 bases and J dropped 2; count of bases not matched to a gene: 10. The CDR3 DNA reads as TGTGCCTGGAGTGTAACAGGGGATCCTTTGGGCAATCAGCCCCAGCATTTT. Amino acids: CAWSVTGDPLGNQPQHF.

The chain joins TRBV19 to TRBJ1-2; 10 bases align to TRBD1. The CDR3 has 15 amino acids. V dropped 3 bases and J dropped 6; count of bases not matched to a gene: 7. Germline lookup yields CDR1 LNHDA and CDR2 SQIVND (reference sequence). CDR3 region: CASSIADRGNDGYTF. For the CDR3, the DNA is TGTGCCAGTAGTATCGCGGACAGGGGGAATGATGGCTACACCTTC.

This clonotype was found a few times. The rearrangement joins TRBV7-2 to TRBJ1-1; 7 bases match TRBD1. J lost 6 bases, V lost 4 bases, and 2 bases had no gene match. Germline V lookup: CDR1 SGHTA, CDR2 FQGNSA. The length of the CDR3 is 12 residues. The CDR3 spells CASSSGTAEAFF. In DNA form, the CDR3 reads TGTGCCAGCAGCTCCGGGACAGCTGAAGCTTTCTTT.

The genes are TRBV29-1 and TRBJ1-2; 8 bases match TRBD1. The CDR3 spans 13 residues. Germline CDR1 reads SQVTM; CDR2 reads ANQGSEA. Unmatched junction bases numbered 7, after V lost 3 bases and J lost 7 bases. This CDR3 reads CSVDGQGLFGYTF. CDR3 sequence (DNA): TGCAGCGTTGACGGACAGGGCCTCTTTGGCTACACCTTC.

This clonotype was detected only once. The chain has TRBV7-9 and TRBJ2-1; D is possibly TRBD2 (6 bases). Germline lookup yields CDR1 SEHNR and CDR2 FQNEAQ (reference sequence). CDR3 size: 15 residues. Trimming shortened V by 1 base and J by 4 bases, and 11 bases separated the two germline ends. The CDR3, as DNA: TGTGCCAGCAGCTTAGAGACGGGGGTTTACAATGAGCAGTTCTTC. It yields the protein CASSLETGVYNEQFF. The whole variable domain, remainder taken from reference TRBV7-9 and TRBJ2-1, is DTGVSQNPRHKITKRGQNVTFRCDPISEHNRLYWYRQTLGQGPEFLTYFQNEAQLEKSRLLSDRFSAERPKGSFSTLEIQRTEQGDSAMYLCASSLETGVYNEQFFGPGTRLTVL.

The sample holds a few counts of this clonotype. The chain combines TRBV12-3 or TRBV12-4 with TRBJ2-1; 7 bases align to TRBD2. With 7 bases clipped from V and 4 bases from J, the junction kept 13 bases outside the gene matches. CDR3 length equals 16 residues. CDR3 in amino acids: CASTSGGGRTYNEQFF. The CDR3 DNA reads TGTGCCAGCACCTCTGGGGGGGGTCGTACATACAATGAGCAGTTCTTC.

This rearrangement joins TRBV4-1 to TRBJ2-1, with 9 bases aligning to TRBD2. This CDR3 comprises 16 residues. V shed 0 bases, J shed 8 bases, and the junction held 8 bases outside the gene matches. Germline CDR1 reads MGHRA; CDR2 reads YSYEKL. CDR3 protein: CASSQEWAGGGDEQFF. CDR3 DNA sequence: TGCGCCAGCAGCCAAGAATGGGCGGGGGGGGGCGATGAGCAGTTCTTC.

The genes are TRBV2 and TRBJ2-3, with 14 nucleotides matching TRBD2. Germline assignment: CDR1 SNHLY and CDR2 FYNNEI. CDR3 length: 17 amino acids. The junction had 10 bases not matched to a gene; V was cut back by 5 bases and J by 6 bases. The CDR3, as DNA: TGTGCCAGCAGTCCTATGACTAGCGGGGGGGCCCGCGATACGCAGTATTTT. Translation gives CASSPMTSGGARDTQYF.

This clonotype was picked up many times. This chain joins TRBV27 and TRBJ1-1; perhaps TRBD1 as D (6 bases). Per the germline V gene, CDR1 is MNHEY and CDR2 is SMNVEV (reference sequence). V was pared by 0 bases and J by 4 bases, with 6 bases between. CDR3 length: 13 residues. CDR3 sequence reads: CASSLSRGTEAFF. The CDR3 DNA reads as TGTGCCAGCAGTTTATCCAGGGGCACTGAAGCTTTCTTT.

This clonotype was recorded once. The chain carries TRBV27 and TRBJ2-1; perhaps D is TRBD1 or TRBD2 (6 bases each). In germline, CDR1 is MNHEY, CDR2 SMNVEV (reference sequence). V was pared by 6 bases and J by 6 bases, with 24 bases between. The CDR3 extends over 17 amino acids. The CDR3 DNA reads TGTGCCAGCAGCTGGGTAGGGGGGAATCGCAACAGCAATGAGCAGTTCTTC. It yields the protein CASSWVGGNRNSNEQFF.

At least ten counts were recorded for this clonotype. The chain combines TRBV5-8 with TRBJ1-3; unclear D gene. The CDR3 spans 15 residues. V dropped 1 base and J dropped 8 bases, with 16 bases sitting between them. The V gene's germline CDR1 is SGHTS and CDR2 YDEGEE. The CDR3 here is CASSLREGGSDTIYF. Written as DNA, the CDR3 is TGTGCCAGCAGCTTGAGAGAGGGAGGTTCGGACACCATATATTTT.

The gene calls are TRBV14 and TRBJ2-7; D may be TRBD1 or TRBD2 (5 bases each). CDR3 size: 14 residues. V lost 5 bases to trimming and J lost 7 bases, with 18 bases between them. Germline V gene data show CDR1 as SGHDN and CDR2 as FVKESK. The CDR3 is CASSTGPGRGEQYF. The DNA for the CDR3 is TGTGCCAGCAGCACGGGGCCGGGCCGTGGAGAGCAGTACTTC.

This clonotype appeared many times. The chain has TRBV6-1 and TRBJ2-7, with 11 bases fitting TRBD1. CDR1 and CDR2 from the germline V gene are MNHNS and SASEGT. Trimming at V came to 5 bases and at J to 2 bases, leaving 8 bases not matched to a gene. The CDR3 length is 16 residues. The CDR3 DNA follows: TGTGCCAGCAGTCCCCGCGGACAGGGGGCACCCTACGAGCAGTACTTC. Translating gives CASSPRGQGAPYEQYF.

The sample holds a few counts of this clonotype. V and J are TRBV4-1 and TRBJ1-1, with D unclear. This CDR3 spans 13 amino acids. Germline loops: CDR1 MGHRA, CDR2 YSYEKL. The V gene lost 2 bases and the J gene lost 6 bases, with 10 bases spanning the gap. The CDR3 protein is CASSQYQESEAFF. DNA of the CDR3: TGCGCCAGCAGCCAATACCAGGAGTCTGAAGCTTTCTTT.

This clonotype was detected ten times or more. The CDR3 reads CASSPSTKSEQYF. In DNA, the CDR3 is TGTGCCAGCAGCCCGTCGACGAAATCGGAGCAGTACTTC. This chain uses TRBV7-8 with TRBJ2-7; D is undetermined. This CDR3 is 13 amino acids long. V was cut by 5 bases and J by 7 bases, with 15 bases left in between. CDR1 is SGHVS, CDR2 FQNEAQ, per germline.

The V call is TRBV19, the J call TRBJ2-7; 13 bases map to TRBD2. The CDR3 extends over 15 amino acids. The trim removed 5 bases at V and 2 bases at J, leaving 3 bases unmatched. Germline CDR1 is LNHDA and CDR2 is SQIVND (reference sequence). CDR3: CASSFGTSGTYEQYF. CDR3 bases: TGTGCCAGTAGTTTCGGGACTAGCGGGACCTACGAGCAGTACTTC.

The chain uses TRBV27 and TRBJ1-4; a possible D gene is TRBD1 (5 bases). The CDR3 extends over 15 amino acids. Between the trimmed V and J ends, which lost 6 bases and 4 bases, there was a span of 15 bases. The germline CDR1 and CDR2 sequences are MNHEY and SMNVEV (reference sequence). Here the CDR3 reads CASRSLPGGNEKLFF. CDR3 nucleotides: TGTGCCAGCAGATCCCTGCCGGGGGGTAATGAAAAACTGTTTTTT.

The CDR3 here is CASSLSFRRDYNVNTEAFF. The CDR3 DNA sequence: TGCGCCAGCAGCTTAAGTTTTCGCAGGGACTATAATGTGAACACTGAAGCTTTCTTT. The chain recombines TRBV5-1 with TRBJ1-1; possible D gene TRBD1, 5 bases. The CDR3 contains 19 residues. Germline lookup yields CDR1 SGHRS and CDR2 YFSETQ. V dropped 2 bases and J dropped 0 bases, with 23 bases sitting between them.

J is TRBJ1-2 and V is TRBV19; D ambiguous. CDR1 is LNHDA, CDR2 SQIVND, per germline (reference sequence). The CDR3 sequence is 13 residues long. Trimming stripped 6 bases from V and 5 bases from J, with 13 bases between. For the CDR3, the DNA is TGTGCCAGTAGCCCCAGCGCGGGGTATGGCTACACCTTC. This translates into CASSPSAGYGYTF.

Many counts were recorded for this clonotype. The J gene is TRBJ1-5, the V gene TRBV7-2; 10 bases agree with TRBD1. Per germline, CDR1 SGHTA and CDR2 FQGNSA. V shed 5 bases and J 0 bases; nucleotides not matched to a gene: 4. The CDR3 spans 16 residues. CDR3 loop: CASSRTGGYSNQPQHF. In nucleotides, the CDR3 is TGTGCCAGCAGCAGGACAGGGGGTTATAGCAATCAGCCCCAGCATTTT.

This clonotype was counted ten times or more. This chain connects TRBV7-9 to TRBJ2-1, with D uncertain. V lost 5 bases, J lost 0 bases, and 14 bases lay in between. The germline V gene has CDR1 SEHNR and CDR2 FQNEAQ (reference sequence). The CDR3 is 16 amino acids. The CDR3 reads CASSPRLVGSYNEQFF. CDR3 sequence (DNA): TGTGCCAGCAGCCCCCGCTTGGTGGGCTCCTACAATGAGCAGTTCTTC.

The sample holds a few counts of this clonotype. The chain combines TRBV11-1 with TRBJ1-1; no clear D gene. This CDR3 is 15 amino acids long. The germline V gene has CDR1 SGHAT and CDR2 FQDESV (reference sequence). V lost 6 bases, J lost 0 bases, and 14 bases lay in between. The CDR3 loop reads CASRTLDGLNTEAFF. For the CDR3, the DNA is TGTGCCAGCAGGACCCTGGACGGATTGAACACTGAAGCTTTCTTT. Filled out from reference TRBV11-1 and TRBJ1-1, the complete variable domain reads EAEVAQSPRYKITEKSQAVAFWCDPISGHATLYWYRQILGQGPELLVQFQDESVVDDSQLPKDRFSAERLKGVDSTLKIQPAELGDSAMYLCASRTLDGLNTEAFFGQGTRLTVV.

The rearrangement links TRBV4-1 to TRBJ2-2, with D uncertain. Per the germline V gene, CDR1 is MGHRA and CDR2 is YSYEKL. The ends were cut back, 0 bases at V and 7 bases at J, with 9 bases in the middle. The CDR3 contains 14 residues. The CDR3: CASSQESRDGELFF. CDR3 nucleotides: TGCGCCAGCAGCCAAGAGTCCCGTGACGGGGAGCTGTTTTTT.